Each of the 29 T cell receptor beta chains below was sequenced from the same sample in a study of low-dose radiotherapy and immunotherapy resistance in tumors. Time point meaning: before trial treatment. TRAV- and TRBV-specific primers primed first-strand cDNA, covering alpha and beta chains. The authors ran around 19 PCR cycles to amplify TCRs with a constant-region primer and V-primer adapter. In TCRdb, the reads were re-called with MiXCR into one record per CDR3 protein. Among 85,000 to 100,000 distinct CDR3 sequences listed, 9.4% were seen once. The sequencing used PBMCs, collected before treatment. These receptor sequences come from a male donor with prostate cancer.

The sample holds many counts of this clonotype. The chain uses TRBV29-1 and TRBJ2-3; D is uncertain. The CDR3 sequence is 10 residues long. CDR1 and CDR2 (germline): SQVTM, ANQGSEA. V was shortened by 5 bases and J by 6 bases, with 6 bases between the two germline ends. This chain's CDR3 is CSVYKDTQYF. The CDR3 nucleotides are TGCAGCGTTTATAAGGATACGCAGTATTTT.

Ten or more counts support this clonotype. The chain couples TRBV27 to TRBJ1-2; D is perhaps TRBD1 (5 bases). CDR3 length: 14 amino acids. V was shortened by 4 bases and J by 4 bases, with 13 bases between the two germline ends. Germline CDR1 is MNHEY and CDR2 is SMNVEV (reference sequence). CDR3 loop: CASSYSGGIYGYTF. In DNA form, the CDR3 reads TGTGCCAGCAGTTATTCCGGGGGGATCTATGGCTACACCTTC.

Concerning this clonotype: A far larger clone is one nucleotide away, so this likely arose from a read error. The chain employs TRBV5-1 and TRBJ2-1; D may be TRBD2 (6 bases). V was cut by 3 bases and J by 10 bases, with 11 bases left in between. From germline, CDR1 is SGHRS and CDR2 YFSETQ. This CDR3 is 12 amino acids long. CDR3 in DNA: TGCGCCAGCAGCTGGGACTTGGGCGAGCAGTTCTTC. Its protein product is CASSWDLGEQFF.

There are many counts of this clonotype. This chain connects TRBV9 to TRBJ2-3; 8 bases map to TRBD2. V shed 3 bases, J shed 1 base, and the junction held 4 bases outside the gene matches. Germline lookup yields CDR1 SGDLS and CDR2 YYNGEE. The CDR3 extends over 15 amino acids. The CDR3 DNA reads TGTGCCAGCAGCGCGGGGGGGTACGGCACAGATACGCAGTATTTT. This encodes CASSAGGYGTDTQYF.

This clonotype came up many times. Here the CDR3 DNA reads TGCAGTGCCGACGGACTAGCGGGAGGGGAGGAGACCCAGTACTTC. Translating gives CSADGLAGGEETQYF. V gene TRBV20-1 combines with J gene TRBJ2-5; the match to TRBD2 covers 15 bases. Germline V gene data show CDR1 as DFQATT and CDR2 as SNEGSKA (reference sequence). The CDR3 is 15 residues long. The V gene end was trimmed by 6 bases and the J gene end by 5 bases; junction bases not matched to a gene: 7.

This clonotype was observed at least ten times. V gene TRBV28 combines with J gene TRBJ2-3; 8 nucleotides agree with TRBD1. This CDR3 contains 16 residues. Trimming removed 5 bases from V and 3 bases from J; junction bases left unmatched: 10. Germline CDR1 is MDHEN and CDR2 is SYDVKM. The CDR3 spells CASSRLDRGRTDTQYF. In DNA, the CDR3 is TGTGCCAGCAGTCGTTTAGACAGGGGAAGGACAGATACGCAGTATTTT.

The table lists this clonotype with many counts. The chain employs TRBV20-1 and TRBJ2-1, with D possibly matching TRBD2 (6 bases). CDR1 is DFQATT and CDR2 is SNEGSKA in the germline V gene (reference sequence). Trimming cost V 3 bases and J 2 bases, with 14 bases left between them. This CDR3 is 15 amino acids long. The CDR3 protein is CSASSTGSAYNEQFF. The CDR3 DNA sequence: TGCAGTGCTAGTAGTACCGGGAGCGCCTACAATGAGCAGTTCTTC.

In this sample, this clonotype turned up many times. In DNA form, the CDR3 reads TGCAGTGCTAGAGATTTACTCGACGAGCAGTACTTC. This sequence encodes CSARDLLDEQYF. The rearrangement uses TRBV20-1 and TRBJ2-7; D is ambiguous. Germline CDR1 DFQATT, CDR2 SNEGSKA (reference sequence). The V gene lost 0 bases and the J gene lost 5 bases, with 8 bases spanning the gap. The CDR3 is 12 residues long.

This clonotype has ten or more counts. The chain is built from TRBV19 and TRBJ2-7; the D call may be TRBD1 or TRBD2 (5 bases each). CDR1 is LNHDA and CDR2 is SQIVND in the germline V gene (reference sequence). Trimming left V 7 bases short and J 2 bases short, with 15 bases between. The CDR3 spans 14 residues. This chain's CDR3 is CASNPGTAAYEQYF. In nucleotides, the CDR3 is TGTGCCAGTAATCCCGGGACCGCGGCCTACGAGCAGTACTTC.

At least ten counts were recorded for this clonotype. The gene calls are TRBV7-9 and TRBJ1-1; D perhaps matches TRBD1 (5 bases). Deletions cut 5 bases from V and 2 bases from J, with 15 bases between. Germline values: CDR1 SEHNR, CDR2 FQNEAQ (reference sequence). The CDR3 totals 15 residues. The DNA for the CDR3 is TGTGCCAGCAGCGGGGACTCTCGACCTAACACTGAAGCTTTCTTT. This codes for CASSGDSRPNTEAFF. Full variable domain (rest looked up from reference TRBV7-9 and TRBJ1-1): DTGVSQNPRHKITKRGQNVTFRCDPISEHNRLYWYRQTLGQGPEFLTYFQNEAQLEKSRLLSDRFSAERPKGSFSTLEIQRTEQGDSAMYLCASSGDSRPNTEAFFGQGTRLTVV.

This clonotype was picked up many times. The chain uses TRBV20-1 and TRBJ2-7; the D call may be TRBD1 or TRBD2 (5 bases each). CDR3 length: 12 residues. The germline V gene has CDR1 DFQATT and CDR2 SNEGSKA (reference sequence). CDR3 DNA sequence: TGCGCCGGGACCTTGAGCTCCTACGAGCAGTACTTC. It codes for CAGTLSSYEQYF.

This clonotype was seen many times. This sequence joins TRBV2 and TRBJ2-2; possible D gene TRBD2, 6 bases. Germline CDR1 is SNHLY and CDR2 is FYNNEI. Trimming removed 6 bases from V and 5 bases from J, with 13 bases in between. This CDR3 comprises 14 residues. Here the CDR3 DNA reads TGTGCCAGCAGGGACGGACTATCGACCGGGGAGCTGTTTTTT. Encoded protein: CASRDGLSTGELFF. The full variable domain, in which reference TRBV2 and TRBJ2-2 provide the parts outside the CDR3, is EPEVTQTPSHQVTQMGQEVILRCVPISNHLYFYWYRQILGQKVEFLVSFYNNEISEKSEIFDDQFSVERPDGSNFTLKIRSTKLEDSAMYFCASRDGLSTGELFFGEGSRLTVL.

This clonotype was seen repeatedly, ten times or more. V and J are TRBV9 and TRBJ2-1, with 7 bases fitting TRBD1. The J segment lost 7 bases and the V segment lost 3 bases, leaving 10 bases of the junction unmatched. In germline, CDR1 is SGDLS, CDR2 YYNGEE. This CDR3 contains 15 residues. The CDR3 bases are TGTGCCAGCAGCGGGGGGCAGGGGGTCAGGAATGAGCAGTTCTTC. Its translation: CASSGGQGVRNEQFF.

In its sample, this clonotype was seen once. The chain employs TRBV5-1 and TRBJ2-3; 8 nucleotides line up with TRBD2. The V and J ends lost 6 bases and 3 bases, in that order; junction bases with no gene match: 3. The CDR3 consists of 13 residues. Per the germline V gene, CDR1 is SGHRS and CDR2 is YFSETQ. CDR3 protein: CASMRLATDTQYF. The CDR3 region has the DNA TGCGCCAGCATGAGACTAGCGACAGATACGCAGTATTTT.

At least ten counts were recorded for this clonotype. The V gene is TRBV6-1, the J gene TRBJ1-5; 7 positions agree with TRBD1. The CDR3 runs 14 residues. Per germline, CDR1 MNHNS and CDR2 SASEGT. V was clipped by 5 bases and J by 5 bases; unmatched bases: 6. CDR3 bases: TGTGCCAGCAGTCGACAGGGATCCGATCAGCCCCAGCATTTT. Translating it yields CASSRQGSDQPQHF.

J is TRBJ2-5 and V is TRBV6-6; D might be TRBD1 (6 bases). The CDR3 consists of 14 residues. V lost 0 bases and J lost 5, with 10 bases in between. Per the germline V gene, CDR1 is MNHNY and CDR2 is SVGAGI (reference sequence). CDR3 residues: CASSYSRQGETQYF. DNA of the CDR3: TGTGCCAGCAGTTACTCGAGGCAGGGGGAGACCCAGTACTTC.

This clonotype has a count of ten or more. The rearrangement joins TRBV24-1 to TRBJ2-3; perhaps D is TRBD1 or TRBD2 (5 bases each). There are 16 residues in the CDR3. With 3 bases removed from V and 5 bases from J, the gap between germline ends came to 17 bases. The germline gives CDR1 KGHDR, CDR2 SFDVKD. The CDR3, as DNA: TGTGCCACCAGTGATCCGGACCTCGGGACGGTAGATACGCAGTATTTT. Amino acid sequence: CATSDPDLGTVDTQYF.

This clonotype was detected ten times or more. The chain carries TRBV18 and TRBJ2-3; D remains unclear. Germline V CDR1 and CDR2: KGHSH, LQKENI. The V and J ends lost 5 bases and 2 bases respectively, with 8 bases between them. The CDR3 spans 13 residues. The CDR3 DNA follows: TGTGCCAGCTCAACGATGGCCACAGATACGCAGTATTTT. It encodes CASSTMATDTQYF.

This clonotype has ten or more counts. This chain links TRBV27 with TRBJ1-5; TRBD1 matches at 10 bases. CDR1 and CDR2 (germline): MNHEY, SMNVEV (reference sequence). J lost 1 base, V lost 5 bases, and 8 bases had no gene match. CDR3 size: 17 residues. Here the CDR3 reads CASSKRTGGMSNQPQHF. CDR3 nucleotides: TGTGCCAGCAGTAAGCGGACAGGGGGAATGAGCAATCAGCCCCAGCATTTT.

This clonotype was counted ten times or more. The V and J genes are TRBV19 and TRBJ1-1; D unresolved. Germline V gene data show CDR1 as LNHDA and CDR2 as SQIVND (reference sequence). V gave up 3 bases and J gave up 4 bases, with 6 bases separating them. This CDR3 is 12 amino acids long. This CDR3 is CASSIQTTEAFF. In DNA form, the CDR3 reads TGTGCCAGTAGTATTCAGACCACTGAAGCTTTCTTT.

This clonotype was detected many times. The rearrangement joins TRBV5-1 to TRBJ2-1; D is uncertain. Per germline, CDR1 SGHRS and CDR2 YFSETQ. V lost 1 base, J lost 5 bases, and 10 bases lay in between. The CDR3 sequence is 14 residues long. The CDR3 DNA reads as TGCGCCAGCAGCTTGTCGCCTGAGGACAATGAGCAGTTCTTC. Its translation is CASSLSPEDNEQFF.

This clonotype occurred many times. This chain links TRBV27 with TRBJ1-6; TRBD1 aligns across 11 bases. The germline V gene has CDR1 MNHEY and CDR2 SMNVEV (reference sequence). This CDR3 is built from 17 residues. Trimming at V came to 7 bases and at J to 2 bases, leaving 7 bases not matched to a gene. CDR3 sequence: CASTVGTGGTYNSPLHF. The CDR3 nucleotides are TGTGCCAGCACCGTCGGGACAGGGGGGACCTATAATTCACCCCTCCACTTT.

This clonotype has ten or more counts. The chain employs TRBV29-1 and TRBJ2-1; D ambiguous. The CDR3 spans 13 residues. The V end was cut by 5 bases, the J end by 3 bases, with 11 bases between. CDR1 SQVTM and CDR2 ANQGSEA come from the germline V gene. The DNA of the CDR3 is TGCAGCGTTTTACAGACGTACTACAATGAGCAGTTCTTC. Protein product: CSVLQTYYNEQFF.

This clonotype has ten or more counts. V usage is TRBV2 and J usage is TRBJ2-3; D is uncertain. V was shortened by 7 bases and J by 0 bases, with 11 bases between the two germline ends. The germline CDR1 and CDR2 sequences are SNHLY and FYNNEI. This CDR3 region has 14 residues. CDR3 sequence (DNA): TGTGCCAGCAAACGAGAGAGTAGCACAGATACGCAGTATTTT. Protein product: CASKRESSTDTQYF.

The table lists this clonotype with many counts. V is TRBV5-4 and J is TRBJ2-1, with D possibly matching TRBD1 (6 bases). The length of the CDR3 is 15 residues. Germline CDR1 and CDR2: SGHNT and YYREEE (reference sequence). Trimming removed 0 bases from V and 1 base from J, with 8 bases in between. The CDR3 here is CASSLGQVSYNEQFF. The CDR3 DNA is TGTGCCAGCAGCTTGGGACAGGTGTCCTACAATGAGCAGTTCTTC.

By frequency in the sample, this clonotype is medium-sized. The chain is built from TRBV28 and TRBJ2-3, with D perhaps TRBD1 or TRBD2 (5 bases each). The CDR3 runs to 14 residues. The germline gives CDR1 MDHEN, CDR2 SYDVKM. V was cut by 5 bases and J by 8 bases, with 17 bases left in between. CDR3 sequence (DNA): TGTGCCAGCAGTCAGGGACCGGGCGCAGTTACGCAGTATTTT. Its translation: CASSQGPGAVTQYF. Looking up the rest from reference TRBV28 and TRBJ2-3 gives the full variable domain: DVKVTQSSRYLVKRTGEKVFLECVQDMDHENMFWYRQDPGLGLRLIYFSYDVKMKEKGDIPEGYSVSREKKERFSLILESASTNQTSMYLCASSQGPGAVTQYFGPGTRLTVL.

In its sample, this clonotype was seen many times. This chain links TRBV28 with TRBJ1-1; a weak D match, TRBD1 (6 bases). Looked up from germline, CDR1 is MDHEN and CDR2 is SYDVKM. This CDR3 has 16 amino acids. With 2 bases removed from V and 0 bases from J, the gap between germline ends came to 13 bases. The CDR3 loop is CASSLGTGFLNTEAFF. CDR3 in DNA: TGTGCCAGCAGTTTAGGTACAGGGTTCCTGAACACTGAAGCTTTCTTT.

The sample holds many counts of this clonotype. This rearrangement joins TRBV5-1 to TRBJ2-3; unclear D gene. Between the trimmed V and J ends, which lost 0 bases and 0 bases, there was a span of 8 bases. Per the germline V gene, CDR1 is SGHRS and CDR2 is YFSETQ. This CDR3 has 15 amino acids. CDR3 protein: CASSLGQSSTDTQYF. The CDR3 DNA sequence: TGCGCCAGCAGCTTGGGCCAGTCCAGCACAGATACGCAGTATTTT.

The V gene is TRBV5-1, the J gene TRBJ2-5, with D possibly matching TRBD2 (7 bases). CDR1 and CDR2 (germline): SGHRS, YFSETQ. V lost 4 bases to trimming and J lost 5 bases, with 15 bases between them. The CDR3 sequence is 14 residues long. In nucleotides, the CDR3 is TGCGCCAGCAGCCCGGGGCGGGGGCAGGAGACCCAGTACTTC. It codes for CASSPGRGQETQYF.